The sequence of this T cell receptor beta chain was determined in a study of cytomegalovirus exposure and HLA in healthy donors. Study-wide results and caveats: The study designated 150 or so TCR beta chains cytomegalovirus-associated. Presence/absence analyses took donor sequencing depth as roughly uniform.

With respect to this clone: Its specificity is not known.

V lost 0 bases, J lost 2 bases, and 6 bases stayed unmatched. Germline V gene sequence: CDR1 SGDLS, CDR2 YYNGEE. There are 16 residues in the CDR3. With 60 Vbeta and 13 Jbeta primers, the PCR was carried out. The method was immunoSEQ multiplex PCR; TCRdb's version includes in-frame clones alone and lacks a portion of them. The top ten hold approximately 16% of the sample, which has about 84,000 clones, less than 80% seen once. This sequence originates from a middle-aged woman in good health and CMV-seropositive. The chain has TRBV9 and TRBJ2-3, with 7 bases identical to TRBD2. Sequencing was done on a sample of PBMCs. This chain's CDR3 is CASSVAQRGSTDTQYF. As DNA, the CDR3 is TGTGCCAGCAGCGTAGCCCAGCGGGGTTCCACAGATACGCAGTATTTT.